This T cell receptor beta chain was sequenced for a study of sequential checkpoint blockade in melanoma. Treatment indicated: randomized to nivolumab then ipilimumab (arm A) or the reverse (arm B). None of the patients previously received DNA-damaging chemotherapy. From thawed PBMCs, live CD3+CD8+ cells negative for CD19 and CD56 were sorted. Produced via immunoSEQ multiplex PCR; TCRdb's table is partial and in-frame only. The repertoire holds some 20,000 clones, with around 75% as singletons. Germline V lookup: CDR1 MNHEY, CDR2 SVGAGI. V lost 6 bases to trimming and J lost 2 bases; unmatched junction nucleotides: 7. The CDR3 sequence is 15 residues long.

The sequence came from a human donor with melanoma. The input for sequencing was CD8+ T cells sorted from blood (inferred from file names), taken from a patient given nivolumab and ipilimumab in sequence. This chain uses TRBV6-5 with TRBJ2-5, with 9 bases identical to TRBD2. The CDR3 region has the DNA TGTGCCAGCAGCGGGACTAGCTGGGAGCAAGAGACCCAGTACTTC. Its translation is CASSGTSWEQETQYF.